This entry is about one T cell receptor beta chain. This specimen comes from a study of blood T cell repertoires in COVID-19. J was trimmed by 3 bases and V by 3 bases; bases with no gene match: 6. The CDR3 is made up of 15 amino acids. Germline V lookup: CDR1 SNHLY, CDR2 FYNNEI. Assay: immunoSEQ multiplex PCR; the TCRdb copy retains only in-frame clones and omits some. The data show 200,000 to 250,000 clones, around 80% seen once. This TCR came from a human donor in a cohort sampled during active COVID-19. What was sequenced was peripheral blood. The gene calls are TRBV2 and TRBJ2-3, with TRBD2 matching 7 bases. Here the CDR3 reads CASSDGGSTTDTQYF. For the CDR3, the DNA is TGTGCCAGCAGTGACGGCGGGAGCACGACAGATACGCAGTATTTT.